This TCR beta chain was identified during a study of vaccination and CD4 T cells after COVID-19. As for treatment: roughly 10-day PBMC culture with coronavirus spike peptide pools or control peptides (ViraFEST assay). As for this clonotype: Antigen specificity is unknown.

Cultured CD4+ T cells had their DNA profiled by the Oncomine TCR Beta short-read assay. TCRdb reprocessed the PCR reads via MiXCR and lists one record per CDR3 protein. The sample lists approximately 12,000 distinct CDR3 sequences, about 31% seen once, with 23% in the top ten. The V and J ends lost 0 bases and 2 bases, in that order; junction bases with no gene match: 6. The CDR3 is 16 residues long. Germline values: CDR1 SGHVS, CDR2 FNYEAQ. The gene calls are TRBV7-6 and TRBJ2-7; 8 bases fit TRBD2. The sequencing sample was made of cultured CD4+ T cells from blood. The sequence was obtained from a human donor with COVID-19. As DNA, the CDR3 is TGTGCCAGCAGCTTAGCCGGGGGGGCTGCTACCTACGAGCAGTACTTC. It codes for CASSLAGGAATYEQYF.